Following are 27 T cell receptor beta chains from one sample sequenced in a study of identical twins. TCRdb reanalysed the 5' RACE reads using MiXCR and keeps one entry per CDR3 protein. This sample has under 900,000 distinct CDR3 sequences; over 9% occur once, and the top ten carry 1.5% to 2%. The sample also formed part of further work on yellow fever vaccine responses in identical twins.

The sequencing sample was made of PBMCs. The receptors here all came from a woman younger than 35 in good health.

This clonotype was picked up many times. The chain uses TRBV12-3 or TRBV12-4 and TRBJ2-7; TRBD1 matches at 9 bases. Trimming cost V 5 bases and J 5 bases; bases outside gene matches: 7. This CDR3 is built from 14 residues. The CDR3 nucleotides read TGTGCCAGCAGTACCGGGACAGGGTTCAACGAGCAGTACTTC. Amino acid sequence: CASSTGTGFNEQYF.

In this sample, this clonotype turned up a few times. This chain connects TRBV7-8 to TRBJ2-5, with D maybe TRBD2 (5 bases). The germline gives CDR1 SGHVS, CDR2 FQNEAQ. The V end lost 5 bases, the J end lost 6 bases, and 16 bases lay between the germline ends. The CDR3 is made up of 14 amino acids. The CDR3 DNA sequence: TGTGCCAGCAGCATGACCGGCGGGCTACAGACCCAGTACTTC. Translation gives CASSMTGGLQTQYF.

This clonotype came up many times. The chain carries TRBV20-1 and TRBJ2-7, with TRBD2 matching over 14 bases. Germline V gives CDR1 DFQATT, CDR2 SNEGSKA (reference sequence). The CDR3 length is 18 residues. J gave up 0 bases and V 3 bases, and 10 bases lay outside the gene matches. The CDR3 bases are TGCAGTGCTAGCGTCACCGGGACTAGCGGGAGTATCTCCTACGAGCAGTACTTC. Translating gives CSASVTGTSGSISYEQYF.

In DNA, the CDR3 is TGTGCCAGCAGTTACGCGAGGGAGCAGTACGTC. This codes for CASSYAREQYV. This chain connects TRBV6-2 or TRBV6-3 to TRBJ2-7; D is unresolved. V was cut by 2 bases and J by 7 bases, with 6 bases left in between. The germline V gene has CDR1 MNHEY and CDR2 SVGEGT. CDR3 length: 11 residues.

This clonotype has more than one count but fewer than ten. The rearrangement joins TRBV20-1 to TRBJ1-2; perhaps TRBD1 as D (6 bases). Germline V gives CDR1 DFQATT, CDR2 SNEGSKA (reference sequence). Trimming removed 1 base at V and 12 bases at J, with 15 bases between. The CDR3 covers 12 residues. DNA of the CDR3: TGCAGTGCTAGAGTGCTTTCAGGGGACAACACCTTC. It translates to CSARVLSGDNTF.

This clonotype came up many times. The chain joins TRBV6-5 to TRBJ2-1, with 11 bases lining up with TRBD2. The V gene end was trimmed by 5 bases and the J gene end by 6 bases; junction bases not matched to a gene: 6. The length of the CDR3 is 15 residues. CDR1 and CDR2 from the germline V gene are MNHEY and SVGAGI. The CDR3 region is CASSLLAGVSNEQFF. The CDR3 coding sequence is TGTGCCAGCAGTCTACTAGCGGGAGTTTCCAATGAGCAGTTCTTC.

In its sample, this clonotype was seen many times. V and J are TRBV12-3 or TRBV12-4 and TRBJ2-5; 9 bases are shared with TRBD2. Unmatched junction bases numbered 7, after V lost 3 bases and J lost 5 bases. CDR3 size: 15 residues. As DNA, the CDR3 is TGTGCCAGCAGTTTTGGTGCGGGGGGGGCGGAGACCCAGTACTTC. Its protein product is CASSFGAGGAETQYF.

The chain combines TRBV10-2 with TRBJ2-2; tentatively, D is TRBD1 (5 bases). Germline loops: CDR1 WSHSY, CDR2 SAAADI. CDR3 size: 16 residues. Between the trimmed V and J ends, which lost 6 bases and 1 base, there was a span of 15 bases. The CDR3 protein is CASSQQGRGNTGELFF. The CDR3 bases are TGCGCCAGCAGCCAGCAGGGTCGTGGGAACACCGGGGAGCTGTTTTTT.

For this clonotype: At one of its ends the junction is not consistent with the germline gene, which may arise from a read error. The gene calls are TRBV20-1 and TRBJ2-3; 11 bases align to TRBD2. Germline assignment: CDR1 DFQATT and CDR2 SNEGSKA (reference sequence). The CDR3 is 18 residues long. CDR3: CCARDLGGLAAITDTQYF. CDR3 nucleotides: TGCTGTGCTAGAGACCTAGGGGGACTAGCGGCAATCACAGATACGCAGTATTTT.

This clonotype was found a few times. V is TRBV18 and J is TRBJ2-5; tentative D call: TRBD1 (5 bases). Deletions cut 4 bases from V and 2 bases from J, with 11 bases between. Germline V gives CDR1 KGHSH, CDR2 LQKENI. This CDR3 is built from 14 residues. Written as DNA, the CDR3 is TGTGCCAGCTCACAACCGACAGTGCAAGAGACCCAGTACTTC. This translates into CASSQPTVQETQYF.

The rearrangement joins TRBV24-1 to TRBJ2-1, with D perhaps TRBD1 (6 bases). The ends were cut back, 4 bases at V and 1 base at J, with 13 bases in the middle. Germline CDR1 reads KGHDR; CDR2 reads SFDVKD. The CDR3 spans 16 residues. For the CDR3, the DNA is TGTGCCACCAGTGAGCATACAGGGATTTCCTACAATGAGCAGTTCTTC. This codes for CATSEHTGISYNEQFF.

J is TRBJ2-3 and V is TRBV3-1, with D perhaps matching TRBD2 (5 bases). V dropped 0 bases and J dropped 7 bases, with 8 bases sitting between them. The germline V gene has CDR1 LGHDT and CDR2 YNNKEL (reference sequence). This CDR3 region has 13 residues. DNA for the CDR3: TGTGCCAGCAGCCAAGATAGCGCCTATACGCAGTATTTT. It is translated as CASSQDSAYTQYF.

This clonotype was seen repeatedly, ten times or more. The chain uses TRBV5-1 and TRBJ2-1; 9 bases map to TRBD2. Unmatched junction bases numbered 1, after V lost 0 bases and J lost 0 bases. The CDR3 loop spans 16 amino acids. Germline V lookup: CDR1 SGHRS, CDR2 YFSETQ. The CDR3 DNA is TGCGCCAGCAGCTTGGATAGCGGGAGCTCCTACAATGAGCAGTTCTTC. Translating it yields CASSLDSGSSYNEQFF.

The chain links TRBV3-1 to TRBJ2-1, with 10 nucleotides matching TRBD2. The germline V gene has CDR1 LGHDT and CDR2 YNNKEL (reference sequence). There are 17 residues in the CDR3. After removal of 5 bases from V and 6 bases from J, the junction contained 13 bases not matched to a gene. CDR3 coding DNA: TGTGCCAGCAGCTCCCACCTATTAGCGGGGGGTCCCAATGAGCAGTTCTTC. Residues: CASSSHLLAGGPNEQFF.

Only a few counts were recorded for this clonotype. This chain joins TRBV19 and TRBJ2-3; 7 positions agree with TRBD2. This CDR3 region has 15 residues. The germline CDR1 and CDR2 sequences are LNHDA and SQIVND (reference sequence). V dropped 4 bases and J dropped 8; count of bases not matched to a gene: 12. CDR3 in amino acids: CASSSYERDTSTQYF. CDR3 bases: TGTGCCAGTAGTAGTTACGAGCGGGATACGAGTACGCAGTATTTT.

This sequence joins TRBV9 and TRBJ2-7; D is unclear. Germline V gives CDR1 SGDLS, CDR2 YYNGEE. The CDR3 is made up of 15 amino acids. V was cut by 0 bases and J by 7 bases, with 17 bases left in between. CDR3 sequence (DNA): TGTGCCAGCAGCGTAGACCCAGGAAGTTTGGGGGAGCAGTACTTC. The encoded protein is CASSVDPGSLGEQYF. The whole variable domain, remainder taken from reference TRBV9 and TRBJ2-7, is DSGVTQTPKHLITATGQRVTLRCSPRSGDLSVYWYQQSLDQGLQFLIQYYNGEERAKGNILERFSAQQFPDLHSELNLSSLELGDSALYFCASSVDPGSLGEQYFGPGTRLTVT.

This clonotype was observed a few times. The chain has TRBV4-1 and TRBJ2-5, with 8 bases identical to TRBD2. Germline V gene sequence: CDR1 MGHRA, CDR2 YSYEKL. The V and J ends lost 4 bases and 5 bases, in that order; junction bases with no gene match: 9. The CDR3 spans 15 residues. The DNA of the CDR3 is TGCGCCAGCAGCCCAGACCCCGGGGGGGCTGAGACCCAGTACTTC. Its translation is CASSPDPGGAETQYF.

The gene calls are TRBV5-1 and TRBJ2-1, with 10 bases matching TRBD2. CDR3 length: 15 amino acids. Trimming at V came to 4 bases and at J to 9 bases, leaving 10 bases not matched to a gene. Per germline, CDR1 SGHRS and CDR2 YFSETQ. CDR3: CASSLDTSGVSEQFF. The DNA of the CDR3 is TGCGCCAGCAGCCTGGACACTAGCGGGGTTAGTGAGCAGTTCTTC.

The chain carries TRBV2 and TRBJ2-1, with D uncertain. Germline CDR1 is SNHLY and CDR2 is FYNNEI. Trimming took 1 base from V and 5 from J, leaving 9 bases between them. The CDR3 consists of 14 residues. The CDR3 DNA reads TGTGCCAGCAGTGAAGGTTCAGGCAACAATGAGCAGTTCTTC. Its protein product is CASSEGSGNNEQFF. The variable domain in full, with the rest retrieved from reference TRBV2 and TRBJ2-1, is EPEVTQTPSHQVTQMGQEVILRCVPISNHLYFYWYRQILGQKVEFLVSFYNNEISEKSEIFDDQFSVERPDGSNFTLKIRSTKLEDSAMYFCASSEGSGNNEQFFGPGTRLTVL.

This clonotype has just a few counts. The V gene is TRBV7-9, the J gene TRBJ1-2; 7 nucleotides align to TRBD1. Per the germline V gene, CDR1 is SEHNR and CDR2 is FQNEAQ (reference sequence). The CDR3 is made up of 14 amino acids. Unmatched junction bases numbered 0, after V lost 0 bases and J lost 2 bases. CDR3 residues: CASSLARGNYGYTF. The CDR3 coding sequence is TGTGCCAGCAGCTTAGCCAGGGGGAACTATGGCTACACCTTC.

This clonotype has more than one count but fewer than ten. The chain has TRBV4-1 and TRBJ1-5; D gene uncertain. Germline CDR1 and CDR2: MGHRA and YSYEKL. Deletions cut 4 bases from V and 1 base from J, with 11 bases between. The CDR3 runs to 15 residues. CDR3 amino acids: CASSPEGGSNQPQHF. DNA of the CDR3: TGCGCCAGCAGCCCGGAGGGTGGGAGCAATCAGCCCCAGCATTTT.

This clonotype was counted only a few times. This chain links TRBV2 with TRBJ1-1, with D tentatively TRBD1 (6 bases). The CDR3 length is 13 residues. Germline loops: CDR1 SNHLY, CDR2 FYNNEI. V was clipped by 6 bases and J by 6 bases, with 14 bases between them. The CDR3 region is CASSNTGYAEAFF. CDR3 DNA sequence: TGTGCCAGCAGCAACACAGGGTACGCTGAAGCTTTCTTT.

This clonotype appeared a single time. The J gene is TRBJ2-5, the V gene TRBV5-1, with 10 bases matching TRBD1. Germline V lookup: CDR1 SGHRS, CDR2 YFSETQ. V lost 2 bases and J lost 2; bases outside the gene matches: 6. The CDR3 length is 16 residues. The CDR3 DNA is TGCGCCAGCAGCTTCGGGGGGACAGGGGTACAAGAGACCCAGTACTTC. Translated: CASSFGGTGVQETQYF.

This clonotype was detected many times. J is TRBJ2-7 and V is TRBV29-1; 7 bases match TRBD2. Germline V CDR1 and CDR2: SQVTM, ANQGSEA. Trimming cost V 4 bases and J 2 bases; bases outside gene matches: 5. The CDR3 covers 13 residues. CDR3 amino acids: CSVVLGGAYEQYF. CDR3 coding DNA: TGCAGCGTTGTACTGGGGGGGGCCTACGAGCAGTACTTC.

This clonotype appeared a few times. The gene calls are TRBV7-9 and TRBJ1-1; D is undetermined. CDR1 and CDR2 from the germline V gene are SEHNR and FQNEAQ (reference sequence). V dropped 5 bases and J dropped 4 bases, with 17 bases sitting between them. The CDR3 length is 15 residues. The CDR3 region is CASSPFGRSSTEAFF. In DNA form, the CDR3 reads TGTGCCAGCAGCCCCTTCGGGCGGAGCTCCACTGAAGCTTTCTTT.

This clonotype is a singleton in its sample. This sequence joins TRBV12-3 or TRBV12-4 and TRBJ2-3, with D uncertain. This CDR3 spans 15 amino acids. The ends were cut back, 7 bases at V and 3 bases at J, with 17 bases in the middle. CDR3 residues: CASTPMFGLTDTQYF. The CDR3 DNA sequence: TGTGCCAGCACTCCCATGTTTGGTTTGACAGATACGCAGTATTTT.

This clonotype was detected only a few times. The chain uses TRBV7-9 and TRBJ2-2, with TRBD2 identical over 9 bases. Germline V gene data show CDR1 as SEHNR and CDR2 as FQNEAQ (reference sequence). The V and J ends lost 2 bases and 5 bases, in that order; junction bases with no gene match: 6. The CDR3 is 16 amino acids. In DNA form, the CDR3 reads TGTGCCAGCAGCTTAATTCTAGCGGGACGGACCGGGGAGCTGTTTTTT. It translates to CASSLILAGRTGELFF.